This TCR beta chain was captured by sequencing in a study of cytomegalovirus exposure and HLA in healthy donors. Both 60 Vbeta primers and 13 Jbeta primers went into the PCR. Sequenced by immunoSEQ multiplex PCR; TCRdb stores in-frame clones only, minus some. The top ten hold around 2.9% of the sample, which has 200,000 to 250,000 clones, around four fifths seen once. CDR1 is MGHRA and CDR2 is YSYEKL in the germline V gene. The CDR3 is 14 amino acids. Trimming shortened V by 1 base and J by 5 bases, and 9 bases separated the two germline ends. The receptor comes from a woman aged 60-70 years in good health and CMV-seropositive. Sequencing was carried out using PBMCs. The chain employs TRBV4-1 and TRBJ2-1; weak D call: TRBD2 (5 bases). DNA for the CDR3: TGCGCCAGCAGCCAAGGTACGGGGAACAATGAGCAGTTCTTC. Amino acid sequence: CASSQGTGNNEQFF.